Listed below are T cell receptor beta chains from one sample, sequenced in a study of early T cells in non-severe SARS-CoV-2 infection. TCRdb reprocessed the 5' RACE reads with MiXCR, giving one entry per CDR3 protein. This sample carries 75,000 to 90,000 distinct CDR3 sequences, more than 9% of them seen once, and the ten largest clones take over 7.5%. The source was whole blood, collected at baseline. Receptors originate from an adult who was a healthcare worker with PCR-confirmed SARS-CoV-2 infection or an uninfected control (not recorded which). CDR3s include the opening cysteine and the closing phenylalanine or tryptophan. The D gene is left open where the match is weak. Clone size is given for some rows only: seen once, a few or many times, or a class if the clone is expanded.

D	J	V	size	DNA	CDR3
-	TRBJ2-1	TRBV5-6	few	TGTGCCAGCAGCTTGTACTACTCCCCGCATGAGCAGTTCTTC	CASSLYYSPHEQFF
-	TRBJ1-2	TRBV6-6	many	TGTGCCAGCAGTTACACCCAGGGTTCCTATGGCTACACCTTC	CASSYTQGSYGYTF
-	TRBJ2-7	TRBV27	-	TGTGCCAGCATCGCGTGGGCCGGTGCTTCCTACGAGCAGTACTTC	CASIAWAGASYEQYF
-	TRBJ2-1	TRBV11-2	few	TGTGCCAGCAGCTTAGGGGCAGGGGGGCGAGATGAGCAGTTCTTC	CASSLGAGGRDEQFF
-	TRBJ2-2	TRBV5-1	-	TGCGCCAGCAGCTTGGTTTGGGGGCACCAGAACACCGGGGAGCTGTTTTTT	CASSLVWGHQNTGELFF
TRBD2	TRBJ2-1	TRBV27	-	TGTGCCAGCAGTTTTAGCGGGAGTTTCAATGAGCAGTTCTTC	CASSFSGSFNEQFF
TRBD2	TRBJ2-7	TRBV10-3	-	TGTGCCATCAGGCAGCGGGAGGGGTCCCCCTACGAGCAGTACTTC	CAIRQREGSPYEQYF
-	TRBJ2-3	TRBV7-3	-	TGTGCCAGCAGCGCCATAGCGAGTAGCACAGATACGCGGTATTTT	CASSAIASSTDTRYF
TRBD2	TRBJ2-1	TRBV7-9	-	TGTGCCAGCAGCTTATCTCGCGGGAGACAAAGTGAGCAGTTCTTC	CASSLSRGRQSEQFF
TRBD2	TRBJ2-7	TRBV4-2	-	TGTGCCAGCAGCCAAGAAGCTAGCGGGAGTTACGAGCAGTACTTC	CASSQEASGSYEQYF
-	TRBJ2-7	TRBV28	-	TGTGCCAGCAGAACGGGGGGAGGGGGCGCTTTTTACGAGCAGTACTTC	CASRTGGGGAFYEQYF
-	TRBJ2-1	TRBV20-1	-	TGCAGTGCTCAAGAAGGCGGCGTTTACAATGAGCAGTTCTTC	CSAQEGGVYNEQFF
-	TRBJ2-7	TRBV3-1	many	TGTGCCAGCAGCCCGACAGTACCAGGGTGGGAGCAGTACTTC	CASSPTVPGWEQYF
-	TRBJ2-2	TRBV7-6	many	TGTGCCAGCAGCTTAGGGCAATCGGGGTTTAGGACCGGGGAGCTGTTTTTT	CASSLGQSGFRTGELFF
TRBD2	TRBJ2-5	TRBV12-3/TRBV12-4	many	TGTGCCAGCAGTTTGCGAGCGGGGACGCAAGAGACCCAGTACTTC	CASSLRAGTQETQYF
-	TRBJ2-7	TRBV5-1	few	TGCGCCAGCAGCTTGAGCGACGAGCAGTACTTC	CASSLSDEQYF
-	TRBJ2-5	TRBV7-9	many	TGTGCCAGCAGCTTAGGGGGTTACCAAGAGACCCAGTACTTC	CASSLGGYQETQYF
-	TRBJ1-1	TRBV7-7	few	TGTGCCAGCAGCCCCTGCCGGGATTATGTTTACGGTGAAGCTTTCTTT	CASSPCRDYVYGEAFF